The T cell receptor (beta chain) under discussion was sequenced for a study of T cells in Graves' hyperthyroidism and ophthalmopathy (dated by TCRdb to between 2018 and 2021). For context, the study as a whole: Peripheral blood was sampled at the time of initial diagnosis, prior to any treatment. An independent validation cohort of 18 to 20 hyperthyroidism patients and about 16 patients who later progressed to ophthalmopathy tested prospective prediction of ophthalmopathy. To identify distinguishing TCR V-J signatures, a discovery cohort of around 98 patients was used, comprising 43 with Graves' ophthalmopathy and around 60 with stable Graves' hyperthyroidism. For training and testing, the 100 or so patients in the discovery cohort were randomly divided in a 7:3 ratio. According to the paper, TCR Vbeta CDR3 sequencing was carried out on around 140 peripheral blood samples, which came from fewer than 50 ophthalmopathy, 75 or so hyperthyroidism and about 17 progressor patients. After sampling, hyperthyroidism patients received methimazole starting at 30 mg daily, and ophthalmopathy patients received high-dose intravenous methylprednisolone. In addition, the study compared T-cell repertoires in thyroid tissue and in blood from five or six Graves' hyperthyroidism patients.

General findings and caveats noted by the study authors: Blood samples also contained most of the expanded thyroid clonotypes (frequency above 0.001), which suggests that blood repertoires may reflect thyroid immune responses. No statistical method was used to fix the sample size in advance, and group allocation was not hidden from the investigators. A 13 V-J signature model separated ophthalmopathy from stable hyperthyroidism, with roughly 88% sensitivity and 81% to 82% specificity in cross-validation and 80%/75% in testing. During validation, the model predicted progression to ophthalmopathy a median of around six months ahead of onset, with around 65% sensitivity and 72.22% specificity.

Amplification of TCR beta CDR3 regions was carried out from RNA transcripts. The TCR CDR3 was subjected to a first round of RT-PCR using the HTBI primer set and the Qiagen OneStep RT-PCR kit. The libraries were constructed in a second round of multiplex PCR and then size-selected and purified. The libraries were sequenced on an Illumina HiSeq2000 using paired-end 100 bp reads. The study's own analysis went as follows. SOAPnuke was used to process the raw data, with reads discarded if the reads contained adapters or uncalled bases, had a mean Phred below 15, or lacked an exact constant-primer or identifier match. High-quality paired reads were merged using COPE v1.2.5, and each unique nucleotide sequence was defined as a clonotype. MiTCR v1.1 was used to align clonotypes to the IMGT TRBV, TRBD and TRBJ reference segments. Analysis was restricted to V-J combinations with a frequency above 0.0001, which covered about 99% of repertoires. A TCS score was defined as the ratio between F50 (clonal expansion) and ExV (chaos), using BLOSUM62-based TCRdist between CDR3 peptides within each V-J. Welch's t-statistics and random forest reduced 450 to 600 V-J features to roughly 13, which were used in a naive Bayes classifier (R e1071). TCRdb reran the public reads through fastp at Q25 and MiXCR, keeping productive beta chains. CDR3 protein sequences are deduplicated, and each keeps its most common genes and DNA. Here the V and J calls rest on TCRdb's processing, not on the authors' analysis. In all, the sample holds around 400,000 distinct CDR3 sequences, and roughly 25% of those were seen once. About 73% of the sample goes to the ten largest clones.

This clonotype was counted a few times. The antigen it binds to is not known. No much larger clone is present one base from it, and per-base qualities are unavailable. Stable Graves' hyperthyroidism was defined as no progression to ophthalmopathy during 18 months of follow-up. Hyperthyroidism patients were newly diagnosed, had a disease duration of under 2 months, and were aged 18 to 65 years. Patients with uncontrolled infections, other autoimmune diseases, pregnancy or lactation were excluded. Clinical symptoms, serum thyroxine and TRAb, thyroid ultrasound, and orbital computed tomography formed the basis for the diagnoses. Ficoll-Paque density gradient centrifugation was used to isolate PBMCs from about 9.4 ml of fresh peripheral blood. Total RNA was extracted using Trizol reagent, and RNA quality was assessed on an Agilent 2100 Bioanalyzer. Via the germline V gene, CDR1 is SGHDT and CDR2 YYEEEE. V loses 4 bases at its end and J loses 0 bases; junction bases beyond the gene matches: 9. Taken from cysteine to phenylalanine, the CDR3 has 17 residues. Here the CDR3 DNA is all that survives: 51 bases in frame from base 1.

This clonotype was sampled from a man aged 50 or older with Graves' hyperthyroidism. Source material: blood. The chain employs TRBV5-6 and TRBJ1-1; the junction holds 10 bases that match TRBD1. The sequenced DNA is TGTGCCAGCAGCCAAATGACAGGGGGCTTCATGAACACTGAAGCTTTCTTT. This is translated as CASSQMTGGFMNTEAFF.